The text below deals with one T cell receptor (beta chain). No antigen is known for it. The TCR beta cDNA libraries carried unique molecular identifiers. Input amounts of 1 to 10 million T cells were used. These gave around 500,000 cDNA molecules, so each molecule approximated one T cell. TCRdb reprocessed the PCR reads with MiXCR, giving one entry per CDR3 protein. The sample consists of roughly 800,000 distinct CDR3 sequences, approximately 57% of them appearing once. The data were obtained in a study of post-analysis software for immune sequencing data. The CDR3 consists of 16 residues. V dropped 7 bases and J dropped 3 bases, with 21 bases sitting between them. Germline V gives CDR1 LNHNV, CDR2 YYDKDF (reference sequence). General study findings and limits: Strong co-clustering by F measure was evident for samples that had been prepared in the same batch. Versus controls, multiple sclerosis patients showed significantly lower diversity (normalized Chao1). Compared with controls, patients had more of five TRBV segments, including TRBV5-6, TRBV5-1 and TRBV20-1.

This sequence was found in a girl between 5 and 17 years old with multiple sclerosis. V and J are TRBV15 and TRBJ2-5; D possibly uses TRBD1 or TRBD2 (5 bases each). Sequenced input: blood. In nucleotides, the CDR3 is TGTGCCACCAACTCCCAGTCGAGAGGGGCCGAAGAGACCCAGTACTTC. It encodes CATNSQSRGAEETQYF.